Sequencing of this TCR beta chain was carried out in a study of blood T cell repertoires in COVID-19 (dated by TCRdb to 2018 to 2020). Background on the whole study: Samples from collaborators originated in the United States, Italy and Spain and spanned both the acute and convalescent phases of COVID-19. The prospective study material was composed of cDNA or gDNA derived from T cells, B-cell-depleted T cells, or PBMCs. Deeply sampled blood TCRbeta repertoires from subjects exposed to, actively infected with, or recovered from COVID-19 were included in the dataset. The repertoires were made available in a free public database intended to serve as a resource for research on the immune response to SARS-CoV-2. The samples were drawn from the first 160 participants of the ongoing ImmuneRACE study and from over 950 subjects provided by 6 global collaborators. The sample metadata nearly always contained a de-identified subject ID, COVID-19 status, age in years and sex. Where available, HLA class I and class II types were obtained from metadata supplied by the sample provider rather than from assay-based typing. What the research found in general, with its limitations: How much clinical and demographic metadata was included differed by source and by participant, and the metadata was provided uncurated.

One collaborating source in Seattle enrolled patients during active infection and followed them longitudinally through the course of disease. The collaborating institutions used their own protocols to collect whole blood in K2EDTA tubes. For TCRbeta analysis, collaborator samples were shipped as frozen whole blood, as isolated PBMCs, or as DNA extracted from either sample type. V is shortened by 0 bases, J by 0 bases, and the region joining them spans 6 bases. The CDR3, from cysteine to phenylalanine, totals 15 residues. Only the CDR3 region is kept as DNA, spanning 45 bases read in frame from base 1. The CDR1 and CDR2 encoded by the germline V gene are SGHRS and YFSETQ. Concerning this clone: The antigen it binds to is not known. Base qualities are not at hand, and no much larger clone is one base apart.

The immunoSEQ Assay, a bias-controlled multiplex PCR, was used to amplify TCRbeta CDR3 regions from genomic DNA. The authors' analysis ran thus. Within the assay, amplification of reference gene primers was used to estimate how many nucleated cells each sample contained. To quantify the absolute abundance of each unique TCRbeta CDR3 rearrangement, sequence reads were collapsed and filtered. For each sample, productive Simpson clonality was calculated as the square root of Simpson's diversity index across productive rearrangements. TCRdb stores this immuneACCESS table with in-frame sequences only. Part of the clones is absent; in the studies checked, under half of the shortfall reflects unresolved V genes, and no reason is known for the rest. V, J and clone size reflect that table, while D and trimming were determined from the DNA. The sample records roughly 200,000 clones, roughly three quarters of which are singletons. Jointly, the top ten make up around 5.9% of the sample.

The sequence was collected from a woman aged 40 to 50 with COVID-19, enrolled during active disease. This chain is built from TRBV5-1 and TRBJ2-2; TRBD2 is a possible D gene, resting on 6 matching bases. The sample was peripheral blood. The CDR3 amino acid sequence is: CASSLGDSNTGELFF. At the DNA level, the sequence is TGCGCCAGCAGCTTGGGGGACTCGAACACCGGGGAGCTGTTTTTT.